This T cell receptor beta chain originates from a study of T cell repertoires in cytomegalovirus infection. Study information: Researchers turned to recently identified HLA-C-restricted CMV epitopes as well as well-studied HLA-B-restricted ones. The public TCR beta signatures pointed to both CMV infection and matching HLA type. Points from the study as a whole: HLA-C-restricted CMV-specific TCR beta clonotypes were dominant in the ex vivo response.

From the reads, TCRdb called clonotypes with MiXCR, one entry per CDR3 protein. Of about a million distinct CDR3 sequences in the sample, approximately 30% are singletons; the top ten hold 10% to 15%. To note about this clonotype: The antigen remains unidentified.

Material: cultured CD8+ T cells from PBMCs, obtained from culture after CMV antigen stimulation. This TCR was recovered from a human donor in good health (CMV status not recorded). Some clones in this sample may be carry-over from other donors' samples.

CDR3 loop: CSAGGTGVLTPSSYEQYV. CDR3 nucleotides: TGCAGTGCGGGTGGGACAGGCGTACTGACCCCTAGCTCCTACGAGCAGTACGTC. The V and J genes are TRBV20-1 and TRBJ2-7, with 8 bases aligning to TRBD1. Per germline, CDR1 DFQATT and CDR2 SNEGSKA (reference sequence). V shed 6 bases, J shed 0 bases, and the junction held 19 bases outside the gene matches. The CDR3 covers 18 residues.